The clone carrying this TCR beta chain appeared many times. The antigen remains undetermined. This sample is drawn from a study of Graves' ophthalmopathy and Graves' hyperthyroidism. Study-wide results and limits: Both a roughly 64% sensitivity and a roughly 72% specificity characterized the model's predictions of ophthalmopathy progression. Blood also harbored most expanded thyroid clonotypes above 0.001 frequency. For separating ophthalmopathy from stable hyperthyroidism, a 13-signature model gave 85% to 90% sensitivity and 65% to 82% specificity.

The ends were cut back, 4 bases at V and 4 bases at J, with 13 bases in the middle. CDR3 size: 14 residues. Germline V CDR1 and CDR2: SGHTA, FQGNSA. Other autoimmune diseases, uncontrolled infections, pregnancy or lactation ruled patients out of participation. RNA transcripts provided the template for amplifying TCR beta CDR3 regions. RT-PCR with HTBI primers came first, then second-round multiplex PCR. TCRdb analysed the multiplex PCR reads with MiXCR anew, one entry per CDR3 protein. The sample lists over a million distinct CDR3 sequences; 36% were seen once. The rearrangement uses TRBV7-2 and TRBJ2-5; D unclear. What was sequenced was peripheral blood or thyroid tissue (not recorded which). The origin of this receptor is an adult man with Graves' hyperthyroidism. CDR3 coding DNA: TGTGCCAGCAGCTCAACGGAGCCGGGAGAGACCCAGTACTTC. Translating it yields CASSSTEPGETQYF.